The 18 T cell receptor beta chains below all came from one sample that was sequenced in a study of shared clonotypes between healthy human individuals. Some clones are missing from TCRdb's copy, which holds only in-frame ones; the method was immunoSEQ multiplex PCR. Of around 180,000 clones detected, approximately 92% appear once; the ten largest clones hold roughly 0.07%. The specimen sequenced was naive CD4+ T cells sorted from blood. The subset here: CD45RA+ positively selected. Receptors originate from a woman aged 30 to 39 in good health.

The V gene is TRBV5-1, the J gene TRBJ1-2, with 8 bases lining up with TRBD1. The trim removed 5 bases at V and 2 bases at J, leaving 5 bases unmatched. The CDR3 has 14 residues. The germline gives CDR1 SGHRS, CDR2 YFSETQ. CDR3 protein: CASSQDRANYGYTF. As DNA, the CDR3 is TGCGCCAGCAGTCAGGACAGGGCCAACTATGGCTACACCTTC. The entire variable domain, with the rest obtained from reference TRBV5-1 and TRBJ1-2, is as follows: KAGVTQTPRYLIKTRGQQVTLSCSPISGHRSVSWYQQTPGQGLQFLFEYFSETQRNKGNFPGRFSGRQFSNSRSEMNVSTLELGDSALYLCASSQDRANYGYTFGSGTRLTVV.

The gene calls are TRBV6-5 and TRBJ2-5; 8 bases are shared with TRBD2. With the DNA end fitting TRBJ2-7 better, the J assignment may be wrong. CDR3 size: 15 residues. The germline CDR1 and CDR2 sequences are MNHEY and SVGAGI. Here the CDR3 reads CASSTTSVSSYEQYF. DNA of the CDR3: TGTGCCAGCAGCACGACTAGCGTCAGCTCCTACGAGCAGTACTTC.

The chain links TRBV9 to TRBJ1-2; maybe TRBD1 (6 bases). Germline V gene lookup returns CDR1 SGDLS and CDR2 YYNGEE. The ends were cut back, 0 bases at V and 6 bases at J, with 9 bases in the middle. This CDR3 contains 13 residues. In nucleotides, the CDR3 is TGTGCCAGCAGCGTAGCAGGGGCGGATGGCTACACCTTC. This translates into CASSVAGADGYTF.

As DNA, the CDR3 is TGTGCCAGCAGCGCACAGAACAGGAAATTAAACTATGGCTACACCTTC. Translation gives CASSAQNRKLNYGYTF. The chain recombines TRBV7-9 with TRBJ1-2, with TRBD1 as a possible D gene (5 bases). Per germline, CDR1 SEHNR and CDR2 FQNEAQ (reference sequence). The CDR3 contains 16 residues. With 5 bases removed from V and 2 bases from J, the gap between germline ends came to 18 bases. Together with reference TRBV7-9 and TRBJ1-2, the CDR3 gives the full variable domain: DTGVSQNPRHKITKRGQNVTFRCDPISEHNRLYWYRQTLGQGPEFLTYFQNEAQLEKSRLLSDRFSAERPKGSFSTLEIQRTEQGDSAMYLCASSAQNRKLNYGYTFGSGTRLTVV.

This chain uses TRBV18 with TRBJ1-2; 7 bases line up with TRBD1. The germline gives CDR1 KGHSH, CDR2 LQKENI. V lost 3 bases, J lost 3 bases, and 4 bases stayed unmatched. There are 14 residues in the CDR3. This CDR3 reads CASSPFDRDYGYTF. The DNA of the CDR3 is TGTGCCAGCTCACCTTTTGACAGGGACTATGGCTACACCTTC.

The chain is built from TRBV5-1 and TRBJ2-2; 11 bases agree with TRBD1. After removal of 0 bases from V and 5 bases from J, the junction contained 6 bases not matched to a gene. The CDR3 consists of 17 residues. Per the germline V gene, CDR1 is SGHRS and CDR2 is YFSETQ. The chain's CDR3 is CASSLVEDRGPTGELFF. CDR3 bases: TGCGCCAGCAGCTTGGTTGAGGACAGGGGGCCGACCGGGGAGCTGTTTTTT.

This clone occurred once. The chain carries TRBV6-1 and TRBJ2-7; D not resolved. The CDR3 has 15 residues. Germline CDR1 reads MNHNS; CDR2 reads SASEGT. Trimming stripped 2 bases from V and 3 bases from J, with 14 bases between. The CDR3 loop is CASSEPGLLDYEQYF. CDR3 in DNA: TGTGCCAGCAGTGAACCCGGGCTCCTTGACTACGAGCAGTACTTC.

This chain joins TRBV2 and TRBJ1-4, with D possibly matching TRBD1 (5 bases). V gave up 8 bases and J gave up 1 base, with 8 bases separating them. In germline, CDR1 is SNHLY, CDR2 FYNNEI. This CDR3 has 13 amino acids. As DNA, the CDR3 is TGTGCCAGCTCAGGACAAACTAATGAAAAACTGTTTTTT. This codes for CASSGQTNEKLFF. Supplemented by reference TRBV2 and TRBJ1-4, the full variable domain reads EPEVTQTPSHQVTQMGQEVILRCVPISNHLYFYWYRQILGQKVEFLVSFYNNEISEKSEIFDDQFSVERPDGSNFTLKIRSTKLEDSAMYFCASSGQTNEKLFFGSGTQLSVL.

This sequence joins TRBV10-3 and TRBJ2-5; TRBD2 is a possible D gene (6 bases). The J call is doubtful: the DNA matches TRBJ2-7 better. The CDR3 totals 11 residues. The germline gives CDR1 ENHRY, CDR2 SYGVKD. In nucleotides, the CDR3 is TGTGCCATCGCTAGCGCGTACGAGCAGTACTTC. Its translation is CAIASAYEQYF.

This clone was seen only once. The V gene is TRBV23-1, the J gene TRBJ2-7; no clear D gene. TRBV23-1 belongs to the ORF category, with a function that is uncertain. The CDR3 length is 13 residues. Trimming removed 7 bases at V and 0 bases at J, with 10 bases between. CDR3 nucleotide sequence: TGCGCCAGCACACGGTTTCGCTCCTACGAGCAGTACTTC. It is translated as CASTRFRSYEQYF.

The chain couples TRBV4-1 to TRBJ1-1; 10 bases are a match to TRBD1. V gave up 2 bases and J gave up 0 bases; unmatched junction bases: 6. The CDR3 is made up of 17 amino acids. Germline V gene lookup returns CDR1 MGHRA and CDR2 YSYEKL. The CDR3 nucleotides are TGCGCCAGCAGCCAATTAGACAGGGGGCTTATGAACACTGAAGCTTTCTTT. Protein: CASSQLDRGLMNTEAFF.

The CDR3 reads CASSEYGTGTYEQYF. The CDR3 DNA sequence: TGTGCCAGCAGTGAATACGGGACAGGGACTTACGAGCAGTACTTC. The genes are TRBV25-1 and TRBJ2-5; 9 bases match TRBD1. The last part of the DNA fits TRBJ2-7 better; the J call may be wrong. The CDR3 loop spans 15 amino acids. CDR1 and CDR2 from the germline V gene are MGHDK and SYGVNS.

CDR3 in DNA: TGTGCCATCAGTGAGTCGACGGATTGGGCCCAGTACTTC. It encodes CAISESTDWAQYF. The rearrangement uses TRBV10-3 and TRBJ2-5; D is unclear. This CDR3 region has 13 residues. Between the trimmed V and J ends, which lost 0 bases and 9 bases, there was a span of 11 bases. The V gene's germline CDR1 is ENHRY and CDR2 SYGVKD.

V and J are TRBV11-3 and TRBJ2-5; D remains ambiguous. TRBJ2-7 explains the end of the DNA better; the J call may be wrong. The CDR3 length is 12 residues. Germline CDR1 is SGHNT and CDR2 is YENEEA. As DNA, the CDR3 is TGTGCCAGCAGCTTGATGGGATACGAGCAGTACTTC. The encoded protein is CASSLMGYEQYF.

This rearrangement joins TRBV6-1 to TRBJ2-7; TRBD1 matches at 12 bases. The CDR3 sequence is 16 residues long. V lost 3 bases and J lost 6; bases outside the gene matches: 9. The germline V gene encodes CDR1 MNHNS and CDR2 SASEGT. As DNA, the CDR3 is TGTGCCAGCAGTGATAGGGGACAGGGGGCGCCGGGCGAGCAGTACTTC. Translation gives CASSDRGQGAPGEQYF.

This CDR3 reads CASSPGTETYEQYF. DNA of the CDR3: TGTGCCAGCAGCCCCGGGACTGAAACCTACGAGCAGTACTTC. The rearrangement links TRBV9 to TRBJ2-7; weak D call: TRBD2 (6 bases). The V end lost 4 bases, the J end lost 2 bases, and 13 bases lay between the germline ends. Germline loops: CDR1 SGDLS, CDR2 YYNGEE. CDR3 size: 14 residues.

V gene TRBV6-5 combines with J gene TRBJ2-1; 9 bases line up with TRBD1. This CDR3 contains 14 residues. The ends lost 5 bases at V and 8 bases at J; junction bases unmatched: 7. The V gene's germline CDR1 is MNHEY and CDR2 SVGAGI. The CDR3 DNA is TGTGCCAGCAGTCAACAGGGGGCGAGGGATGAGCAGTTCTTC. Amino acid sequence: CASSQQGARDEQFF.

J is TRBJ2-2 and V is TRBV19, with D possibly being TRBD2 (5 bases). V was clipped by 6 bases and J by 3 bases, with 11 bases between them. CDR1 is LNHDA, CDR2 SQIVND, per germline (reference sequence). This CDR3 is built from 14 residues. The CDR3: CASSWRADTGELFF. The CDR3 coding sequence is TGTGCCAGTAGCTGGCGGGCAGACACCGGGGAGCTGTTTTTT. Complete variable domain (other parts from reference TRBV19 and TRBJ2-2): DGGITQSPKYLFRKEGQNVTLSCEQNLNHDAMYWYRQDPGQGLRLIYYSQIVNDFQKGDIAEGYSVSREKKESFPLTVTSAQKNPTAFYLCASSWRADTGELFFGEGSRLTVL.